One and the same sample provided the 13 T cell receptor beta chains below, sequenced in a study of response to subunit inactivated influenza vaccine (dated by TCRdb to between 2018 and 2020). Library creation used RT-PCR. Sequencing was performed on an Illumina HiSeq 2500. The public reads were reanalyzed by TCRdb: fastp trimming at Q25, MiXCR alignment, in-frame beta chains only. Rows with a matching CDR3 protein are joined into one entry that keeps the most common DNA and genes. The sample records hundreds of thousands of distinct CDR3 sequences, around 13% of which are singletons. Approximately 7% of the sample comes from the top ten. The sample in question was PBMCs from blood, obtained approximately 15 days before vaccination. Receptors were obtained from a man aged 45-60 years who received an inactivated influenza vaccine. Donor details come from another sample of the same person, matched by shared clones.

The table lists this clonotype with many counts. This sequence joins TRBV5-5 and TRBJ2-1, with 8 positions matching TRBD1. Trimming took 3 bases from V and 7 from J; bases not matched to a gene: 12. The CDR3 consists of 16 residues. In germline, CDR1 is SGHKS, CDR2 YYEKEE (reference sequence). The DNA of the CDR3 is TGTGCCAGCAGCTCGGCGTCGTGGACAGGGAGGAATGAGCAGTTCTTC. Protein sequence: CASSSASWTGRNEQFF.

This clonotype was picked up many times. J is TRBJ2-3 and V is TRBV6-2 or TRBV6-3; 14 bases line up with TRBD2. The V gene's germline CDR1 is MNHEY and CDR2 SVGEGT. This CDR3 spans 15 amino acids. V gave up 7 bases and J gave up 3 bases; unmatched junction bases: 3. The CDR3 loop is CASTTSGRETDTQYF. In DNA, the CDR3 is TGTGCCAGCACGACTAGCGGGAGGGAAACAGATACGCAGTATTTT.

V and J are TRBV5-1 and TRBJ2-3, with TRBD2 matching 9 bases. V lost 3 bases, J lost 4 bases, and 6 bases stayed unmatched. There are 15 residues in the CDR3. The germline CDR1 and CDR2 sequences are SGHRS and YFSETQ. The CDR3 loop reads CASSWAGGAADTQYF. DNA of the CDR3: TGCGCCAGCAGCTGGGCGGGGGGGGCCGCAGATACGCAGTATTTT.

This clonotype was detected a few times. The chain carries TRBV27 and TRBJ1-1; possibly TRBD1 for D (5 bases). Trimming cost V 8 bases and J 0 bases, with 13 bases left between them. Per germline, CDR1 MNHEY and CDR2 SMNVEV (reference sequence). The length of the CDR3 is 14 residues. Here the CDR3 reads CASARGGLNTEAFF. The CDR3 coding sequence is TGTGCCAGCGCAAGGGGCGGTTTGAACACTGAAGCTTTCTTT.

V gene TRBV3-1 combines with J gene TRBJ2-5, with 8 bases that match TRBD1. CDR1 is LGHDT, CDR2 YNNKEL, per germline (reference sequence). The CDR3 spans 14 residues. Germline trimming cut 4 bases from V and 5 bases from J; bases unmatched to any gene: 6. The CDR3 nucleotides read TGTGCCAGCAGCCGGACAGGGAGTCGGGAGACCCAGTACTTC. It is translated as CASSRTGSRETQYF.

There are a few counts of this clonotype. This chain links TRBV10-3 with TRBJ2-2; 12 bases match TRBD1. In germline, CDR1 is ENHRY, CDR2 SYGVKD. The CDR3 length is 16 residues. The V segment lost 4 bases and the J segment 5 bases; nucleotides outside the gene matches: 5. The chain's CDR3 is CAISGPGQGATGELFF. The CDR3 DNA is TGTGCCATCAGTGGGCCGGGACAGGGGGCGACCGGGGAGCTGTTTTTT.

This clonotype has a count of ten or more. The chain combines TRBV5-1 with TRBJ2-1; 14 nucleotides match TRBD2. The CDR3 contains 15 residues. The germline CDR1 and CDR2 sequences are SGHRS and YFSETQ. V lost 6 bases, J lost 9 bases, and 8 bases stayed unmatched. CDR3 DNA: TGCGCCAGCACCCTCGGGACTAGCGGGGGAACTGAGCAGTTCTTC. The encoded protein is CASTLGTSGGTEQFF.

This clonotype was detected only a few times. Just one base apart from a much larger clone, this may be a read error. The rearrangement links TRBV4-1 to TRBJ2-1; D ambiguous. With 0 bases removed from V and 4 bases from J, the gap between germline ends came to 4 bases. Germline-derived CDR1 and CDR2 are MGHRA and YSYEKL. The CDR3 consists of 13 residues. This CDR3 reads CASSQEQYNEQFF. CDR3 in DNA: TGCGCCAGCAGCCAAGAACAATACAATGAGCAGTTCTTC.

This clonotype has ten or more counts. J is TRBJ2-5 and V is TRBV7-2, with unresolved D. Germline V gene sequence: CDR1 SGHTA, CDR2 FQGNSA. V shed 4 bases and J shed 4 bases, with 13 bases lying between them. This CDR3 comprises 14 residues. Here the CDR3 DNA reads TGTGCCAGCAGCTCGCAGGCGTCTGGAGAGACCCAGTACTTC. This translates into CASSSQASGETQYF.

This clonotype was recorded many times. The CDR3 loop is CASSLTGGGSGNTIYF. CDR3 sequence (DNA): TGCGCCAGCAGCTTGACAGGGGGGGGCTCTGGAAACACCATATATTTT. The gene calls are TRBV5-1 and TRBJ1-3; the match to TRBD1 covers 8 bases. The CDR3 contains 16 residues. The germline CDR1 and CDR2 sequences are SGHRS and YFSETQ. The junction had 3 bases not matched to a gene; V was cut back by 1 base and J by 0 bases.

The chain employs TRBV12-3 or TRBV12-4 and TRBJ1-5; D remains ambiguous. V was cut by 1 base and J by 7 bases, with 8 bases left in between. This CDR3 spans 13 amino acids. The CDR3 protein is CASSLGQSQPQHF. DNA for the CDR3: TGTGCCAGCAGTTTAGGACAATCCCAGCCCCAGCATTTT.

The rearrangement joins TRBV29-1 to TRBJ2-5; D unclear. Germline V CDR1 and CDR2: SQVTM, ANQGSEA. CDR3 size: 12 residues. Trimming shortened V by 6 bases and J by 5 bases, and 13 bases separated the two germline ends. The CDR3 DNA reads TGCAGCGTCAATTCGCCCCGGGAGACCCAGTACTTC. This codes for CSVNSPRETQYF.

This clonotype has a handful of counts. The chain combines TRBV27 with TRBJ2-6; D unclear. Trimming shortened V by 5 bases and J by 0 bases, and 5 bases separated the two germline ends. The CDR3 spans 14 residues. Germline V gene lookup returns CDR1 MNHEY and CDR2 SMNVEV (reference sequence). The CDR3 sequence is CASSIYSGANVLTF. The CDR3 DNA sequence: TGTGCCAGCAGTATCTACTCTGGGGCCAACGTCCTGACTTTC. The full variable domain, completed using reference TRBV27 and TRBJ2-6, is EAQVTQNPRYLITVTGKKLTVTCSQNMNHEYMSWYRQDPGLGLRQIYYSMNVEVTDKGDVPEGYKVSRKEKRNFPLILESPSPNQTSLYFCASSIYSGANVLTFGAGSRLTVL.